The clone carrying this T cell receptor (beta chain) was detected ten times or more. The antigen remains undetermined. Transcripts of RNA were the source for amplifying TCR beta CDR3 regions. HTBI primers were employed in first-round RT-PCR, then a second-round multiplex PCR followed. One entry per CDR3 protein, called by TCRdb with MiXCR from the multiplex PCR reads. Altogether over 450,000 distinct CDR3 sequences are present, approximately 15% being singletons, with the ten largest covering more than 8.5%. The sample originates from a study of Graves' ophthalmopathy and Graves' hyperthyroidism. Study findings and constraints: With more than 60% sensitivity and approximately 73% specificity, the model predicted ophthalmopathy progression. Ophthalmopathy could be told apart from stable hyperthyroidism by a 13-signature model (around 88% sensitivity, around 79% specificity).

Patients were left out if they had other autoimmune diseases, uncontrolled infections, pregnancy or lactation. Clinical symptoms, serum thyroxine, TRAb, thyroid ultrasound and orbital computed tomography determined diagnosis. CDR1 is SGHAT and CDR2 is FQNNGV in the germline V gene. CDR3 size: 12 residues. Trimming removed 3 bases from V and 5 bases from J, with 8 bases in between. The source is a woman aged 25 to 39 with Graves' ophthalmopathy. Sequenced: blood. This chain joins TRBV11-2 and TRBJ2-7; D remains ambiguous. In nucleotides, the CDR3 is TGTGCCAGCAGCTTTGGCAGTGACGAGCAGTACTTC. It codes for CASSFGSDEQYF.